This T cell receptor (beta chain) was recorded in a study of blood T cell repertoires in COVID-19. Deletions cut 0 bases from V and 4 bases from J, with 9 bases between. This CDR3 contains 14 residues. The germline gives CDR1 KGHSH, CDR2 LQKENI. Some clones are missing from TCRdb's copy, which holds only in-frame ones; the method was immunoSEQ multiplex PCR. The data contain under 20,000 clones, under 85% of them singletons. A word on this clone: This same CDR3 is encoded by further DNA sequences in the sample.

This TCR came from a man between 65 and 85 years old with COVID-19, enrolled during active disease. The rearrangement links TRBV18 to TRBJ1-2; D is unresolved. The material sequenced was peripheral blood. CDR3 region: CASSPPAGRYGYTF. CDR3 bases: TGTGCCAGCTCACCACCGGCGGGCCGCTATGGCTACACCTTC.